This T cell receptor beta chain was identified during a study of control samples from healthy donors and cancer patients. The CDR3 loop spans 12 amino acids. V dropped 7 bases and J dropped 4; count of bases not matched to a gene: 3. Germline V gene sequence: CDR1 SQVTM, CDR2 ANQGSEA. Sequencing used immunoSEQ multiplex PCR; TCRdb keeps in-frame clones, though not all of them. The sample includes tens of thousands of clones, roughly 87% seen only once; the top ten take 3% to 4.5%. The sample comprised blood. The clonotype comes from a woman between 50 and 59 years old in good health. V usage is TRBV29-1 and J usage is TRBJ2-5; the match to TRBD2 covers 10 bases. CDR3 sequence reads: CSAASGRETQYF. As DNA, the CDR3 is TGCAGCGCCGCTAGCGGGAGAGAGACCCAGTACTTC.